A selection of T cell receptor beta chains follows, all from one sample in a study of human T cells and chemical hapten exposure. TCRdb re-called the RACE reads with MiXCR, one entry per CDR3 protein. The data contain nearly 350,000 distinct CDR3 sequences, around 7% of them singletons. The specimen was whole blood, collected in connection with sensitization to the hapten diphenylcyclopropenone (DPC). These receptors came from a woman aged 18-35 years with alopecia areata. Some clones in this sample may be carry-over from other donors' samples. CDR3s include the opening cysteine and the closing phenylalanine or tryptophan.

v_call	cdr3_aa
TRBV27	CASSRGLTYEQYF
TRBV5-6	CASSETGKAYNSPLHF
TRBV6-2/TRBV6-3	CASSRSTTAGQPQHF
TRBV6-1	CASSAGQGGFQPQHF
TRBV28	CASSFTTGTLDSPLHF
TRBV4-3	CASSQALGETGELFF
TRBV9	CASGGGNTEAFF
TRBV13	CASSIQGFASTDTQYF
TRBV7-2	CASSFTGGTETQYF
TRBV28	CASSTPDRYEQYF
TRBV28	CASSLWSPGKQPQHF